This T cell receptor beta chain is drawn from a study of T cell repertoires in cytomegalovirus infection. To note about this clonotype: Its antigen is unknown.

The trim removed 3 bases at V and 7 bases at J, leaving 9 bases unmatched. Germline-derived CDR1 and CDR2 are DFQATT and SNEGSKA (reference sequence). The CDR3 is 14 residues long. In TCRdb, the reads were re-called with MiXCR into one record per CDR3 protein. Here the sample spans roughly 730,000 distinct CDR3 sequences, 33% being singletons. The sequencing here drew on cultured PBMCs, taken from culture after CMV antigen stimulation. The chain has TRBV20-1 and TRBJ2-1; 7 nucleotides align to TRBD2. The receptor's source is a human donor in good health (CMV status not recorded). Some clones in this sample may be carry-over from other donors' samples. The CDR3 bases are TGCAGTGCTAGGTTGGGGGAGGGCCGGAATGAGCAGTTCTTC. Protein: CSARLGEGRNEQFF.